The sequence of this T cell receptor beta chain was determined in a study of control samples from healthy donors and cancer patients. This CDR3 is 14 amino acids long. The germline V gene has CDR1 SGHRS and CDR2 YFSETQ. The ends were cut back, 0 bases at V and 3 bases at J, with 9 bases in the middle. Sequencing used immunoSEQ multiplex PCR; TCRdb keeps in-frame clones, though not all of them. The sample has around 68,000 clones; under 85% are singletons. The sequenced material came from blood. This chain joins TRBV5-1 and TRBJ2-5; tentative D call: TRBD2 (5 bases). This TCR was sampled from a man between 60 and 75 years old in good health. The CDR3 here is CASSLATGKETQYF. In DNA, the CDR3 is TGCGCCAGCAGCTTGGCGACGGGAAAAGAGACCCAGTACTTC. The full variable domain, with the rest looked up from reference TRBV5-1 and TRBJ2-5, is KAGVTQTPRYLIKTRGQQVTLSCSPISGHRSVSWYQQTPGQGLQFLFEYFSETQRNKGNFPGRFSGRQFSNSRSEMNVSTLELGDSALYLCASSLATGKETQYFGPGTRLLVL.